A single sample is the source of the 8 T cell receptor beta chains below, sequenced in a study of OX40 agonist ivuxolimab in advanced cancers. Sequenced by immunoSEQ multiplex PCR; TCRdb stores in-frame clones only, minus some. The sample gives roughly 46,000 clones, 84% of which show up once; roughly 2.6% is in the top ten. The specimen was CD4+ or CD8+ T cells sorted from blood, collected in a trial of the OX40 agonist ivuxolimab. These receptors all come from an adult with an advanced solid tumor such as melanoma, head and neck, liver or kidney cancer.

This sequence joins TRBV30 and TRBJ2-2; D assignment may be TRBD1 or TRBD2 (6 bases each). CDR3 length equals 13 residues. V was trimmed by 5 bases and J by 10 bases, leaving 17 bases between them. Germline V CDR1 and CDR2: GTSNPN, SVGIG (reference sequence). Written as DNA, the CDR3 is TGTGCCTGGGGGGGGCGGAGGGCCGAGGAGCTGTTTTTT. It is translated as CAWGGRRAEELFF.

This chain links TRBV6-5 with TRBJ2-2; D call uncertain. This CDR3 contains 15 residues. Germline CDR1 reads MNHEY; CDR2 reads SVGAGI. Trimming removed 0 bases at V and 4 bases at J, with 9 bases between. The CDR3 DNA reads as TGTGCCAGCAGTTACTCTGGCACCTCCACCGGGGAGCTGTTTTTT. This encodes CASSYSGTSTGELFF.

The V call is TRBV7-2, the J call TRBJ2-7; 9 bases are shared with TRBD1. J was trimmed by 2 bases and V by 1 base; bases with no gene match: 3. The CDR3 is made up of 15 amino acids. Germline V CDR1 and CDR2: SGHTA, FQGNSA. The DNA of the CDR3 is TGTGCCAGCAGCTTAGAGGGACAGGGTCCCTACGAGCAGTACTTC. Translation: CASSLEGQGPYEQYF.

V usage is TRBV10-3 and J usage is TRBJ1-2, with TRBD1 matching 9 bases. CDR1 and CDR2 from the germline V gene are ENHRY and SYGVKD. The CDR3 consists of 16 residues. The V gene end was trimmed by 4 bases and the J gene end by 3 bases; junction bases not matched to a gene: 9. The CDR3 spells CAISGRDRVGDYGYTF. The CDR3 DNA reads as TGTGCCATCAGTGGTAGGGACAGGGTAGGAGACTATGGCTACACCTTC.

The V gene is TRBV27, the J gene TRBJ2-7, with D hard to call. Germline-derived CDR1 and CDR2 are MNHEY and SMNVEV (reference sequence). Trimming cost V 1 base and J 3 bases, with 7 bases left between them. The CDR3 covers 13 residues. The DNA for the CDR3 is TGTGCCAGCAGTTTATTCGGCGGCTACGAGCAGTACTTC. Translated: CASSLFGGYEQYF.

The chain couples TRBV7-8 to TRBJ1-1; D unresolved. The ends were cut back, 0 bases at V and 2 bases at J, with 7 bases in the middle. Germline values: CDR1 SGHVS, CDR2 FQNEAQ. This CDR3 spans 14 amino acids. For the CDR3, the DNA is TGTGCCAGCAGCTTAGCGGACGGAAACACTGAAGCTTTCTTT. Amino acids: CASSLADGNTEAFF.

This chain links TRBV5-1 with TRBJ2-7; D might be TRBD2 (6 bases). The germline CDR1 and CDR2 sequences are SGHRS and YFSETQ. V shed 1 base and J shed 2 bases, with 10 bases lying between them. The CDR3 consists of 14 residues. The CDR3 sequence is CASSLTGGTYEQYF. For the CDR3, the DNA is TGCGCCAGCAGCTTGACGGGCGGGACCTACGAGCAGTACTTC.

The rearrangement links TRBV10-3 to TRBJ2-1; TRBD2 matches 12 bases. From germline, CDR1 is ENHRY and CDR2 SYGVKD. The CDR3 has 13 residues. After removal of 10 bases from V and 9 bases from J, the junction contained 7 bases not matched to a gene. The CDR3 DNA reads as TGTGCCACAGAGACTAGCGGGAGTGCTGAGCAGTTCTTC. Protein sequence: CATETSGSAEQFF.